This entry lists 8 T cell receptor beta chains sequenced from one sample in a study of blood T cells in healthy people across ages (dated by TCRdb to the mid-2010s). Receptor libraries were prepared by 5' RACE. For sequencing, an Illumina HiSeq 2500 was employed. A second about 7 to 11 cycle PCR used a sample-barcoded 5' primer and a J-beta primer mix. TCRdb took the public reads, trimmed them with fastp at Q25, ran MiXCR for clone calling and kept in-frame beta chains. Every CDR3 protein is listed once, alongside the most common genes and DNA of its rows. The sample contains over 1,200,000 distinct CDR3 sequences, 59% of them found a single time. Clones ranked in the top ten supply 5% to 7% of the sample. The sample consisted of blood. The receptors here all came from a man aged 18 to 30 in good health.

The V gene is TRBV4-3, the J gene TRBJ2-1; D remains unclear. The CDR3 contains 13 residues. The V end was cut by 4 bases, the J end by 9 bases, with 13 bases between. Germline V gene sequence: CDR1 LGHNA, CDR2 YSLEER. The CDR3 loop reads CASSPNLHGEQFF. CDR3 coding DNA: TGCGCCAGCAGCCCGAATTTACATGGTGAGCAGTTCTTC.

CDR3 region: CASGILGATGELFF. CDR3 in DNA: TGTGCCAGCGGCATACTAGGGGCCACCGGGGAGCTGTTTTTT. V and J are TRBV27 and TRBJ2-2, with D perhaps assigned TRBD1 or TRBD2 (5 bases each). V lost 8 bases to trimming and J lost 4 bases, with 14 bases between them. The germline CDR1 and CDR2 sequences are MNHEY and SMNVEV (reference sequence). The CDR3 consists of 14 residues.

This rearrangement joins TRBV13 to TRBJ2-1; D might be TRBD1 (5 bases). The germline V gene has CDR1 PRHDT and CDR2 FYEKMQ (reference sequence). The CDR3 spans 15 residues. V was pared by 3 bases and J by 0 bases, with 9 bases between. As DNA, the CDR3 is TGTGCCAGCAGCTTGGGGCCGTTCTCCTACAATGAGCAGTTCTTC. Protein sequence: CASSLGPFSYNEQFF.

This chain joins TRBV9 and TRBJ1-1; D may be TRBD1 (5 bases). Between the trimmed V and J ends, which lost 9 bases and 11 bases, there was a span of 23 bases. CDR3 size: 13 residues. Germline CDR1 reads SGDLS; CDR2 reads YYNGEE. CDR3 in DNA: TGTGCCACCGAGATCCCCCAAGGGGTCGCGGCTTTCTTT. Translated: CATEIPQGVAAFF.

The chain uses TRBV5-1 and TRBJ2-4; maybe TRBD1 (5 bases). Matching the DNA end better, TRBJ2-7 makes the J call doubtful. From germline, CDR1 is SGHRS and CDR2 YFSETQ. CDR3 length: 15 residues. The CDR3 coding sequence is TGCGCCAGCAGCTTATCGCCAGGGCCAACCTACGAGCAGTACTTC. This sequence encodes CASSLSPGPTYEQYF.

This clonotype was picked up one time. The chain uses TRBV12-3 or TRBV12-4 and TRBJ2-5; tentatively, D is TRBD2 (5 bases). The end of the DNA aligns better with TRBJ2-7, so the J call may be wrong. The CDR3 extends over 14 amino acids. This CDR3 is CASREWGDSYEQYF. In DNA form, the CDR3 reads TGTGCCAGCAGGGAGTGGGGAGACTCCTACGAGCAGTACTTC.

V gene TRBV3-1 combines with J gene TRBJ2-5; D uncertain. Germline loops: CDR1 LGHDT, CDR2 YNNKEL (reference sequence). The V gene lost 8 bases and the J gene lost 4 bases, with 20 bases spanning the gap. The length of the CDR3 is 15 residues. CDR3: CASGSVSMRLETQYF. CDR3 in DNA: TGTGCCAGCGGGTCAGTTAGCATGAGGTTAGAGACCCAGTACTTC.

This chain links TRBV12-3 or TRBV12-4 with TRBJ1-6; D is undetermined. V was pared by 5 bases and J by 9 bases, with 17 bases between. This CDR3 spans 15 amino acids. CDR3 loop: CASSRTDPRASPLHF. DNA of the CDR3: TGTGCCAGCAGTAGAACCGACCCCCGGGCTTCACCCCTCCACTTT.